This T cell receptor (beta chain) originates from a study of blood T cell repertoires in COVID-19. Generated by immunoSEQ multiplex PCR, the TCRdb table keeps only in-frame clones and is missing some. Found here are around 94,000 clones, 91% of them singletons; the top ten hold roughly 4.2%. The CDR3 is 15 residues long. Trimming cost V 7 bases and J 6 bases; bases outside gene matches: 9. Germline lookup yields CDR1 MNHEY and CDR2 SVGAGI. V gene TRBV6-5 combines with J gene TRBJ2-1; 10 bases map to TRBD2. This clonotype was obtained from a man between 18 and 29 years old with acute or convalescent COVID-19. Sequencing input: peripheral blood. CDR3 residues: CASTLSGGGPNEQFF. The CDR3 DNA is TGTGCCAGCACCCTCAGCGGGGGGGGCCCCAATGAGCAGTTCTTC.